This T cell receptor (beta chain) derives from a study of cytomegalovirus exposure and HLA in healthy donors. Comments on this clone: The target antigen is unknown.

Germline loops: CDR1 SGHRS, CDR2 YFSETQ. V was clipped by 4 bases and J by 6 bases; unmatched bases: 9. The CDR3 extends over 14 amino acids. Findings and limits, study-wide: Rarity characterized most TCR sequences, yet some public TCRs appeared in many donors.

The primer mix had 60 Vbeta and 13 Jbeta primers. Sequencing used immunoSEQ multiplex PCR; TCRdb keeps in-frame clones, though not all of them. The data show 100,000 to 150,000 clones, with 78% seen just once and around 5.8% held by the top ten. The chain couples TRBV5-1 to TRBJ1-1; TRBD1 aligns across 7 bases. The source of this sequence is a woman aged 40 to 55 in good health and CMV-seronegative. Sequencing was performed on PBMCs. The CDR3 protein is CASSPTGEQSEAFF. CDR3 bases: TGCGCCAGCAGCCCAACAGGGGAGCAGTCTGAAGCTTTCTTT.